Below are 10 T cell receptor beta chains sequenced from a single sample in a study of shared clonotypes between healthy human individuals. Clones were read by immunoSEQ multiplex PCR, and TCRdb kept only the in-frame ones, dropping some. Among 980,000 or so clones listed, about 80% were seen once. Sequenced: memory CD4+ T cells sorted from blood. Subset meaning: CD45RA-negative fraction. The source of these receptors is a man aged 18 to 35 in good health.

A remark on this clone: Other DNA sequences in this specimen translate into the identical CDR3. DNA of the CDR3: TGTGCCAGCACACTGAGCTCCTACAATGAGCAGTTCTTC. It is translated as CASTLSSYNEQFF. The V gene is TRBV7-2, the J gene TRBJ2-1; D uncertain. Germline CDR1 is SGHTA and CDR2 is FQGNSA. The CDR3 runs to 13 residues. V lost 7 bases and J lost 0, with 7 bases in between. The variable domain in full, completed from reference TRBV7-2 and TRBJ2-1, reads GAGVSQSPSNKVTEKGKDVELRCDPISGHTALYWYRQSLGQGLEFLIYFQGNSAPDKSGLPSDRFSAERTGGSVSTLTIQRTQQEDSAVYLCASTLSSYNEQFFGPGTRLTVL.

The chain combines TRBV29-1 with TRBJ1-1; 8 bases match TRBD1. Looked up from germline, CDR1 is SQVTM and CDR2 is ANQGSEA. The V gene end was trimmed by 7 bases and the J gene end by 0 bases; junction bases not matched to a gene: 4. The CDR3 sequence is 13 residues long. The CDR3 loop reads CSGTGLMNTEAFF. CDR3 sequence (DNA): TGCAGCGGGACAGGGCTAATGAACACTGAAGCTTTCTTT.

This clone has just one count. The V gene is TRBV9, the J gene TRBJ1-5; D call uncertain. V lost 0 bases and J lost 4, with 11 bases in between. CDR1 and CDR2 from the germline V gene are SGDLS and YYNGEE. The CDR3 is made up of 15 amino acids. The CDR3 DNA follows: TGTGCCAGCAGCGTAGCGGGGTCCTGGAATCAGCCCCAGCATTTT. This sequence encodes CASSVAGSWNQPQHF.

The chain combines TRBV28 with TRBJ2-7, with D unclear. This CDR3 contains 14 residues. In germline, CDR1 is MDHEN, CDR2 SYDVKM. Trimming took off 5 bases at V and 5 bases at J, with 16 bases between the two ends. This CDR3 is CASSPGSFPNEQYF. Written as DNA, the CDR3 is TGTGCCAGCAGTCCCGGGTCCTTCCCGAACGAGCAGTACTTC.

As to this clone: The sample carries other DNA sequences with the same CDR3. The V and J genes are TRBV9 and TRBJ2-7; the D is unclear. Trimming left V 0 bases short and J 0 bases short, with 7 bases between. Germline CDR1 is SGDLS and CDR2 is YYNGEE. This CDR3 region has 14 residues. The CDR3, as DNA: TGTGCCAGCAGCGTAGGGGGATTCTCCTACGAGCAGTACTTC. Protein product: CASSVGGFSYEQYF.

The rearrangement joins TRBV25-1 to TRBJ2-3; possible D gene TRBD2, 6 bases. Trimming pared 4 bases from V and 4 bases from J, leaving 12 bases between. There are 14 residues in the CDR3. The germline V gene encodes CDR1 MGHDK and CDR2 SYGVNS. The CDR3 loop is CASSGTKAADTQYF. CDR3 nucleotide sequence: TGTGCCAGCAGTGGGACTAAAGCTGCAGATACGCAGTATTTT.

The J gene is TRBJ1-3, the V gene TRBV27; tentative D call: TRBD1 (5 bases). CDR1 and CDR2 from the germline V gene are MNHEY and SMNVEV (reference sequence). Trimming shortened V by 2 bases and J by 0 bases, and 8 bases separated the two germline ends. The CDR3 totals 15 residues. This CDR3 is CASSLTGGSGNTIYF. The CDR3 coding sequence is TGTGCCAGCAGTTTAACCGGGGGCTCTGGAAACACCATATATTTT.

The chain recombines TRBV27 with TRBJ2-7; D might be TRBD1 (5 bases). Germline V CDR1 and CDR2: MNHEY, SMNVEV (reference sequence). V shed 1 base and J shed 5 bases, with 9 bases lying between them. This CDR3 is built from 13 residues. The CDR3 here is CASSLFRQNEQYF. In DNA form, the CDR3 reads TGTGCCAGCAGTTTATTTCGACAGAACGAGCAGTACTTC.

As concerns this clone: This sample also contains other DNA sequences that code for the same CDR3. V usage is TRBV5-1 and J usage is TRBJ2-3; D gene unclear. Per the germline V gene, CDR1 is SGHRS and CDR2 is YFSETQ. Trimming left V 0 bases short and J 0 bases short, with 8 bases between. The CDR3 consists of 15 residues. The CDR3 coding sequence is TGCGCCAGCAGCTTGGAAGCGTCTAGCACAGATACGCAGTATTTT. Translation gives CASSLEASSTDTQYF.

V is TRBV5-1 and J is TRBJ1-3; possibly TRBD1 for D (6 bases). Deletions cut 4 bases from V and 1 base from J, with 12 bases between. The CDR3 is 15 residues long. Germline V gene data show CDR1 as SGHRS and CDR2 as YFSETQ. The CDR3 bases are TGCGCCAGCAGCCCGAGGGGGGATTCTGGAAACACCATATATTTT. Translation gives CASSPRGDSGNTIYF. Full variable domain (remainder filled in from reference TRBV5-1 and TRBJ1-3): KAGVTQTPRYLIKTRGQQVTLSCSPISGHRSVSWYQQTPGQGLQFLFEYFSETQRNKGNFPGRFSGRQFSNSRSEMNVSTLELGDSALYLCASSPRGDSGNTIYFGEGSWLTVV.